The subject of this entry is one TCR beta chain. This entry is derived from a study of cytomegalovirus exposure and HLA in healthy donors. It was with 60 Vbeta and 13 Jbeta primers that the PCR ran. The assay was immunoSEQ multiplex PCR, and TCRdb's table has in-frame clones only and misses some. The profile shows about 160,000 clones, around 76% of them singletons. The V segment lost 2 bases and the J segment 1 base; nucleotides outside the gene matches: 4. The germline V gene has CDR1 MNHEY and CDR2 SVGAGI. The CDR3 is made up of 15 amino acids. The source is a man aged 40-50 years in good health and CMV-seropositive. The rearrangement uses TRBV6-5 and TRBJ2-7; TRBD2 matches 8 bases. The sample taken for sequencing was PBMCs. The CDR3, as DNA: TGTGCCAGCAGTTACGATGCGGGGGGTTCCTACGAGCAGTACTTC. Translation: CASSYDAGGSYEQYF.